This T cell receptor beta chain was retrieved from a study of T cells after yellow fever vaccination. Overall study context: Libraries from low-cell-number fractions were prepared with the SMART-Seq v4 Ultra Low Input RNA kit.

CDR3 length: 13 amino acids. Between the trimmed V and J ends, which lost 5 bases and 4 bases, there was a span of 11 bases. Germline V gene lookup returns CDR1 SEHNR and CDR2 FQNEAQ (reference sequence). TCRdb reprocessed the 5' RACE reads via MiXCR and lists one record per CDR3 protein. The table records 150,000 to 200,000 distinct CDR3 sequences, more than 9.5% of them present only once. Sequenced material: CD8+ T cells sorted from PBMCs, taken 15 days after the yellow fever booster vaccination. This receptor was taken from a man aged 18 to 29 who received the YFV17D yellow fever vaccine. The rearrangement uses TRBV7-9 and TRBJ1-1, with D perhaps TRBD1 (6 bases). DNA for the CDR3: TGTGCCAGCAGCGAGGGGGGGAGCACTGAAGCTTTCTTT. Protein product: CASSEGGSTEAFF. Using reference TRBV7-9 and TRBJ1-1 for the parts outside the CDR3, the full variable domain is DTGVSQNPRHKITKRGQNVTFRCDPISEHNRLYWYRQTLGQGPEFLTYFQNEAQLEKSRLLSDRFSAERPKGSFSTLEIQRTEQGDSAMYLCASSEGGSTEAFFGQGTRLTVV.